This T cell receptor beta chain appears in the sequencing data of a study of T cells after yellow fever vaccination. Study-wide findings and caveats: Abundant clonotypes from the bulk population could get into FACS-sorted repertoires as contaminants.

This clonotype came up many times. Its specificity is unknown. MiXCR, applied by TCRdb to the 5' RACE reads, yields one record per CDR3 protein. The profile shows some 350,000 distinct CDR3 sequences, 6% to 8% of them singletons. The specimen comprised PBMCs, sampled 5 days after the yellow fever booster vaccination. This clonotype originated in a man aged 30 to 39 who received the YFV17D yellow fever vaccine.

CDR3 sequence reads: CASSYSGQRPQPQHF. As DNA, the CDR3 is TGTGCCAGCAGTTACTCGGGACAGAGGCCTCAGCCCCAGCATTTT. The J gene is TRBJ1-5, the V gene TRBV6-5; 7 bases are a match to TRBD1. Germline V CDR1 and CDR2: MNHEY, SVGAGI. V was clipped by 0 bases and J by 6 bases; unmatched bases: 5. The CDR3 covers 15 residues.